The 29 T cell receptor beta chains reported below all come from one sample, sequenced in a study of tumor and adjacent non-tumor tissue in lung cancer (dated by TCRdb to between 2018 and 2020). Library preparation was by multiplex PCR. Sequencer: Illumina HiSeq 2500. TCRbeta libraries were constructed through three rounds of nested PCR with primers (Table S4) according to protocols modified from ARM-PCR. In-frame beta chains were kept once TCRdb had trimmed the public reads at Q25 with fastp and called clones with MiXCR. Rows with a matching CDR3 protein are joined into one entry that keeps the most common DNA and genes. For this sample there are tens of thousands of distinct CDR3 sequences; roughly 60% appear just once. Jointly, the top ten make up 25% to 35% of the sample. RNA was extracted from bulk unsorted tissue and checked for quality with a NanoDrop ND-1000 and an Agilent 2100. Normal lung samples were distant non-tumor tissue taken more than 3 cm from the tumor edge.

Sequenced input: distant non-tumor lung tissue. The receptors shown here come from a man between 65 and 80 years old with non-small cell lung cancer.

Note on this clonotype: This may be a read error, as it is one base from a much larger clone. The chain joins TRBV28 to TRBJ2-1; TRBD1 might be the D (5 bases). The V gene's germline CDR1 is MDHEN and CDR2 SYDVKM. The CDR3 spans 17 residues. Trimming shortened V by 3 bases and J by 0 bases, and 15 bases separated the two germline ends. The CDR3 region is CASSLGSGPSSYNEQFF. The DNA of the CDR3 is TGTGCCAGCAGTTTGGGGTCAGGGCCCAGCTCCTACAATGAGCAGTTCTTC. Using reference TRBV28 and TRBJ2-1 for the parts outside the CDR3, the full variable domain is DVKVTQSSRYLVKRTGEKVFLECVQDMDHENMFWYRQDPGLGLRLIYFSYDVKMKEKGDIPEGYSVSREKKERFSLILESASTNQTSMYLCASSLGSGPSSYNEQFFGPGTRLTVL.

In its sample, this clonotype was seen many times. The chain combines TRBV4-1 with TRBJ2-3; TRBD1 is a possible D gene (5 bases). CDR3 length: 15 residues. Germline V gene lookup returns CDR1 MGHRA and CDR2 YSYEKL. V dropped 2 bases and J dropped 4 bases, with 13 bases sitting between them. CDR3 DNA: TGCGCCAGCAGCCAACAGGGCGTGATCGCAGATACGCAGTATTTT. Protein sequence: CASSQQGVIADTQYF.

Regarding this clonotype: Germline is not matched at one junction end, which may reflect a read error. The rearrangement joins TRBV11-2 to TRBJ2-7; 7 bases fit TRBD1. From germline, CDR1 is SGHAT and CDR2 FQNNGV. The CDR3 has 14 amino acids. CDR3 loop: CANSLDATGCEQYF. Here the CDR3 DNA reads TGTGCCAACAGCTTAGATGCGACAGGGTGCGAGCAGTACTTC. The complete variable domain, with remaining parts taken from reference TRBV11-2 and TRBJ2-7, reads EAGVAQSPRYKIIEKRQSVAFWCNPISGHATLYWYQQILGQGPKLLIQFQNNGVVDDSQLPKDRFSAERLKGVDSTLKIQPAKLEDSAVYLCANSLDATGCEQYFGPGTRLTVT.

CDR3 sequence: CASMVGRQETQYF. The DNA for the CDR3 is TGTGCCAGCATGGTGGGGCGCCAAGAGACCCAGTACTTC. The rearrangement joins TRBV28 to TRBJ2-5, with D possibly being TRBD1 (5 bases). The V end lost 7 bases, the J end lost 1 base, and 10 bases lay between the germline ends. The CDR3 totals 13 residues. The germline V gene has CDR1 MDHEN and CDR2 SYDVKM.

Turning to this clonotype: The junction departs from germline at one end; a sequencing error may be responsible. The rearrangement links TRBV11-2 to TRBJ2-2, with D tentatively TRBD2 (6 bases). The germline V gene has CDR1 SGHAT and CDR2 FQNNGV. CDR3 length equals 16 residues. CDR3 coding DNA: TGTGCCAGCAGCTTAGATCAACTAGCCTCGGCCGGGGAGCTATTCTTT. It yields the protein CASSLDQLASAGELFF.

V and J are TRBV11-3 and TRBJ2-1, with a weak D call TRBD2 (5 bases). Germline CDR1 reads SGHNT; CDR2 reads YENEEA. Trimming took off 5 bases at V and 9 bases at J, with 20 bases between the two ends. This CDR3 has 15 residues. CDR3: CASSLLAAVNSEQFF. The CDR3 DNA reads TGTGCCAGCAGCCTTCTAGCAGCGGTTAACAGTGAGCAGTTCTTC. Complete variable domain (other parts from reference TRBV11-3 and TRBJ2-1): EAGVVQSPRYKIIEKKQPVAFWCNPISGHNTLYWYLQNLGQGPELLIRYENEEAVDDSQLPKDRFSAERLKGVDSTLKIQPAELGDSAVYLCASSLLAAVNSEQFFGPGTRLTVL.

Notes on this clonotype: One end of the junction varies from germline; a read error may be responsible. V gene TRBV7-9 combines with J gene TRBJ2-7, with 14 positions matching TRBD2. There are 15 residues in the CDR3. Germline assignment: CDR1 SEHNR and CDR2 FQNEAQ (reference sequence). CDR3 sequence (DNA): TGTGCCGGCAGCAAGGGACTAGCGGGGGCCCACGAGCAGTACTTC. It is translated as CAGSKGLAGAHEQYF.

Details on this clonotype: A much larger clone is a single base away; this may be a read error. V is TRBV4-1 and J is TRBJ1-4, with D maybe TRBD1 (6 bases). This CDR3 comprises 15 residues. Trimming stripped 0 bases from V and 8 bases from J, with 13 bases between. Germline V lookup: CDR1 MGHRA, CDR2 YSYEKL. CDR3: CASSQDNRVIEKLFF. Here the CDR3 DNA reads TGCGCCAGCAGCCAAGATAACAGGGTGATAGAAAAACTGTTTTTT.

With regard to this clonotype: At one boundary the junction diverges from the germline segment, which might be a read error. This chain links TRBV11-3 with TRBJ1-4; possibly TRBD1 for D (5 bases). Germline-derived CDR1 and CDR2 are SGHNT and YENEEA. The CDR3 contains 19 residues. CDR3 amino acids: CAGSLNPTPGRPTNEKLFF. The CDR3, as DNA: TGTGCCGGCAGCCTAAACCCCACCCCGGGACGCCCAACTAATGAAAAACTGTTTTTT.

The chain combines TRBV29-1 with TRBJ2-3; D unclear. Per the germline V gene, CDR1 is SQVTM and CDR2 is ANQGSEA. Trimming took off 0 bases at V and 0 bases at J, with 13 bases between the two ends. The CDR3 runs 16 residues. In nucleotides, the CDR3 is TGCAGCGTTGAAGATCGGCTGAGATCTAGCACAGATACGCAGTATTTT. This gives the protein CSVEDRLRSSTDTQYF.

The rearrangement uses TRBV25-1 and TRBJ2-2; TRBD2 aligns across 11 bases. From germline, CDR1 is MGHDK and CDR2 SYGVNS. The length of the CDR3 is 19 residues. J gave up 6 bases and V 6 bases, and 18 bases lay outside the gene matches. The CDR3, as DNA: TGTGCCAGCAGGCCAACTAGCGGGAGTCATCGGGCAGGCGCCGGGGAGCTGTTTTTT. Amino acids: CASRPTSGSHRAGAGELFF.

This clonotype has at least ten counts. The chain employs TRBV4-1 and TRBJ2-5, with D perhaps TRBD1 or TRBD2 (5 bases each). The germline CDR1 and CDR2 sequences are MGHRA and YSYEKL. The CDR3 covers 15 residues. V shed 1 base and J shed 2 bases, with 11 bases lying between them. CDR3: CASSQVPGQQETQYF. In DNA, the CDR3 is TGCGCCAGCAGCCAAGTGCCGGGGCAGCAAGAGACCCAGTACTTC.

There are many counts of this clonotype. The V gene is TRBV29-1, the J gene TRBJ2-1; TRBD1 is a possible D gene (6 bases). V dropped 8 bases and J dropped 0 bases, with 11 bases sitting between them. The CDR3 length is 13 residues. Germline CDR1 reads SQVTM; CDR2 reads ANQGSEA. CDR3 residues: CSTGSSSYNEQFF. In DNA, the CDR3 is TGCAGCACAGGGTCAAGCTCCTACAATGAGCAGTTCTTC.

The sample holds a few counts of this clonotype. The V and J genes are TRBV6-5 and TRBJ2-5, with D possibly matching TRBD1 (6 bases). Looked up from germline, CDR1 is MNHEY and CDR2 is SVGAGI. The CDR3 is made up of 13 amino acids. V dropped 8 bases and J dropped 5 bases, with 15 bases sitting between them. The CDR3 DNA reads as TGTGCCAGCTGCAGGGGCACAGAGGAGACCCAGTACTTC. Residues: CASCRGTEETQYF.

There are many counts of this clonotype. This sequence joins TRBV10-3 and TRBJ1-5, with D possibly being TRBD1 (5 bases). This CDR3 is 14 amino acids long. Germline loops: CDR1 ENHRY, CDR2 SYGVKD. The V end was cut by 2 bases, the J end by 4 bases, with 9 bases between. CDR3 in amino acids: CAISEEGRNQPQHF. CDR3 sequence (DNA): TGTGCCATCAGTGAGGAGGGGCGGAATCAGCCCCAGCATTTT.

This clonotype has at least ten counts. The chain uses TRBV11-2 and TRBJ2-6; the D gene is possibly TRBD1 (6 bases). Trimming removed 5 bases from V and 0 bases from J, with 17 bases in between. The CDR3 spans 18 residues. Germline lookup yields CDR1 SGHAT and CDR2 FQNNGV. The CDR3 DNA sequence: TGTGCCAGCAGCGAGGGGGTCCACGGAGTCTCTGGGGCCAACGTCCTGACTTTC. Its protein is CASSEGVHGVSGANVLTF.

This chain links TRBV5-1 with TRBJ2-7; possibly TRBD1 for D (5 bases). In germline, CDR1 is SGHRS, CDR2 YFSETQ. V was cut by 4 bases and J by 1 base, with 9 bases left in between. The CDR3 has 13 amino acids. CDR3 in DNA: TGCGCCAGCAGCGTGGCAGGGTCCTACGAGCAGTACTTC. Translating it yields CASSVAGSYEQYF. The full variable domain, its missing parts supplied by reference TRBV5-1 and TRBJ2-7, is KAGVTQTPRYLIKTRGQQVTLSCSPISGHRSVSWYQQTPGQGLQFLFEYFSETQRNKGNFPGRFSGRQFSNSRSEMNVSTLELGDSALYLCASSVAGSYEQYFGPGTRLTVT.

V and J are TRBV6-1 and TRBJ1-5; D might be TRBD1 (5 bases). The CDR3 has 15 amino acids. With 9 bases removed from V and 6 bases from J, the gap between germline ends came to 21 bases. Germline V gene data show CDR1 as MNHNS and CDR2 as SASEGT. In DNA form, the CDR3 reads TGTGCCAGTGGTGAAGATAAAAAGGGGATTCAGCCCCAGCATTTT. This encodes CASGEDKKGIQPQHF.

A remark on this clonotype: The junction differs from germline at one of its ends, possibly a read error. This chain links TRBV6-2 or TRBV6-3 with TRBJ1-1; D unclear. Germline assignment: CDR1 MNHEY and CDR2 SVGEGT. CDR3 length: 14 residues. The CDR3 region is CASSYNDADTEAFF. In nucleotides, the CDR3 is TGTGCCAGTAGTTACAATGACGCGGACACTGAAGCTTTCTTT.

A word on this clonotype: One end of the junction does not line up with germline, which may come from a read error. CDR3 bases: TGTGTCAGCAGCGAAGCTAACTATGGCTACACCTTC. This encodes CVSSEANYGYTF. The V call is TRBV7-9, the J call TRBJ1-2; no clear D gene. The CDR3 has 12 amino acids. Germline CDR1 and CDR2: SEHNR and FQNEAQ (reference sequence).

The rearrangement joins TRBV6-1 to TRBJ2-1; D is unresolved. The CDR3 has 14 amino acids. Germline V gene lookup returns CDR1 MNHNS and CDR2 SASEGT. The V end was cut by 0 bases, the J end by 9 bases, with 12 bases between. The CDR3 sequence is CASSEAFLRLEQFF. The CDR3 region has the DNA TGTGCCAGCAGTGAAGCGTTTCTAAGGCTTGAGCAGTTCTTC.

As regards this clonotype: A read error is possible here, since a much larger clone lies one base away. The chain links TRBV14 to TRBJ2-1; 7 nucleotides align to TRBD2. V shed 4 bases, J shed 1 base, and the junction held 10 bases outside the gene matches. The V gene's germline CDR1 is SGHDN and CDR2 FVKESK. The CDR3 spans 17 residues. The CDR3 sequence is CASSRREGVGSYNEQFF. Written as DNA, the CDR3 is TGTGCCAGCAGCCGCAGGGAGGGAGTCGGGTCCTACAATGAGCAGTTCTTC.

This clonotype was counted at least ten times. The chain joins TRBV6-1 to TRBJ2-1, with 10 bases lining up with TRBD2. Trimming removed 4 bases from V and 9 bases from J; junction bases left unmatched: 15. Germline V CDR1 and CDR2: MNHNS, SASEGT. CDR3 length equals 17 residues. The DNA for the CDR3 is TGTGCCAGCAGTGTGAGAGGTTTAGCGGGAGGAGATTCTGAGCAGTTCTTC. Its protein product is CASSVRGLAGGDSEQFF.

This clonotype was seen repeatedly, ten times or more. The chain carries TRBV29-1 and TRBJ2-7, with D tentatively TRBD1 (5 bases). The CDR3 contains 12 residues. Germline assignment: CDR1 SQVTM and CDR2 ANQGSEA. This CDR3 reads CSVRGRDYEQYF. CDR3 coding DNA: TGCAGTGTAAGGGGCAGGGACTACGAGCAGTACTTC.

In regard to this clonotype: Germline is not matched at one junction end, which may reflect a read error. The rearrangement joins TRBV29-1 to TRBJ2-5; possible D gene TRBD2, 5 bases. There are 13 residues in the CDR3. Germline V gene lookup returns CDR1 SQVTM and CDR2 ANQGSEA. The CDR3 protein is CSAEAGVEETQYF. The CDR3 nucleotides read TGTAGCGCTGAGGCTGGGGTTGAAGAGACCCAGTACTTC.

For this clonotype: This could be a read error, since a much larger clone is one nucleotide away. V usage is TRBV20-1 and J usage is TRBJ2-3; D might be TRBD1 (6 bases). In germline, CDR1 is DFQATT, CDR2 SNEGSKA (reference sequence). The CDR3 has 15 amino acids. The CDR3 region is CSARPHPRGTDMQYF. CDR3 DNA sequence: TGCAGTGCTAGGCCTCACCCCAGGGGCACAGATATGCAGTATTTT.

The chain joins TRBV5-1 to TRBJ2-3; D uncertain. The germline gives CDR1 SGHRS, CDR2 YFSETQ. V lost 4 bases and J lost 2, with 14 bases in between. This CDR3 is built from 15 residues. CDR3 loop: CASSVGTTNTDTQYF. CDR3 nucleotides: TGCGCCAGCAGCGTGGGCACAACTAACACAGATACGCAGTATTTT.

As regards this clonotype: An end of the junction differs from the germline gene, which may be a read error. The chain's CDR3 is CATRTGQNLPQHF. Here the CDR3 DNA reads TGTGCCACCAGGACGGGACAGAATCTGCCCCAGCATTTT. The chain links TRBV24-1 to TRBJ1-5; 7 bases align to TRBD1. CDR3 length: 13 residues. Germline V lookup: CDR1 KGHDR, CDR2 SFDVKD.

Comments on this clonotype: A junction end diverges from the germline sequence, so it may reflect a read error. The genes are TRBV6-2 or TRBV6-3 and TRBJ2-1, with D tentatively TRBD2 (5 bases). From germline, CDR1 is MNHEY and CDR2 SVGEGT. The CDR3 sequence is 16 residues long. CDR3 nucleotides: TGTGCCAGCAACTACGGCACGGGCTTACTAGGCAATGAGCATTTCTTC. It yields the protein CASNYGTGLLGNEHFF.